These 5 T cell receptor beta chains were sequenced from one sample in a study of CD8+ T cells in alopecia areata. RNA was extracted and reverse transcribed into cDNA as the sequencing template. Clones were sequenced by immunoSEQ multiplex PCR, and TCRdb holds only the in-frame ones, with some missing. The data show around 290,000 clones, with roughly 64% seen just once and about 1.8% held by the top ten. Sample treatment: oral pan-JAK inhibitor, 5-10 mg twice daily. Sequencing was performed on CD4+ T cells sorted from blood, taken at week 24, from a patient treated with tofacitinib. The receptors were gathered from a human donor with alopecia areata.

This clone has a count of ten or more. The rearrangement links TRBV28 to TRBJ1-1; the D is unclear. This CDR3 comprises 13 residues. The ends were cut back, 8 bases at V and 0 bases at J, with 10 bases in the middle. Germline V gene sequence: CDR1 MDHEN, CDR2 SYDVKM. CDR3 in amino acids: CASAPRMNTEAFF. The CDR3 region has the DNA TGTGCCAGCGCACCAAGAATGAACACTGAAGCTTTCTTT.

This chain links TRBV30 with TRBJ1-5; D ambiguous. Germline CDR1 and CDR2: GTSNPN and SVGIG (reference sequence). There are 14 residues in the CDR3. V gave up 1 base and J gave up 1 base, with 8 bases separating them. The CDR3, as DNA: TGTGCCTGGAGTGGGGTGGCGAGCAATCAGCCCCAGCATTTT. Protein: CAWSGVASNQPQHF. The full variable domain, in which reference TRBV30 and TRBJ1-5 provide the parts outside the CDR3, is SQTIHQWPATLVQPVGSPLSLECTVEGTSNPNLYWYRQAAGRGLQLLFYSVGIGQISSEVPQNLSASRPQDRQFILSSKKLLLSDSGFYLCAWSGVASNQPQHFGDGTRLSIL.

The rearrangement joins TRBV29-1 to TRBJ2-3; 7 bases fit TRBD2. The J segment lost 6 bases and the V segment lost 4 bases, leaving 4 bases of the junction unmatched. CDR3 length equals 12 residues. Germline V gene data show CDR1 as SQVTM and CDR2 as ANQGSEA. The CDR3 loop reads CSVVLAMDTQYF. The CDR3 DNA reads TGCAGCGTTGTACTAGCGATGGATACGCAGTATTTT.

V gene TRBV18 combines with J gene TRBJ2-1; D unresolved. This CDR3 is 12 amino acids long. Trimming stripped 2 bases from V and 9 bases from J, with 8 bases between. Germline V gene data show CDR1 as KGHSH and CDR2 as LQKENI. CDR3 nucleotide sequence: TGTGCCAGCTCACCAGAGGTCCGTGAGCAGTTCTTC. It translates to CASSPEVREQFF.

This clone was detected ten times or more. The chain employs TRBV4-1 and TRBJ1-2; maybe TRBD1 (6 bases). V lost 1 base, J lost 8 bases, and 23 bases lay in between. The CDR3 runs to 17 residues. CDR1 is MGHRA and CDR2 is YSYEKL in the germline V gene. CDR3 sequence reads: CASSQAPNGGLGGGYTF. DNA of the CDR3: TGCGCCAGCAGCCAAGCCCCGAACGGGGGGCTTGGGGGAGGCTACACCTTC.